These T cell receptor beta chains were read from a single sample in a study of identical twins. TCRdb itself ran the 5' RACE reads through MiXCR, one entry per CDR3 protein. The table lists some 1,600,000 distinct CDR3 sequences, around 33% of them singletons. The sample taken for sequencing was cord blood. Every receptor here comes from a newborn girl in good health. CDR3s include the opening cysteine and the closing phenylalanine or tryptophan. The D gene is left open where the match is weak. The size of a clone is reported for some rows only, either as once, few or many, or as a class for expanded clones.

D	V	size	J	DNA	CDR3
TRBD2	TRBV20-1	NA	TRBJ2-1	TGCAGGGTCCATAACCCGGGGGGACCCCCTAAGGATGAGCAGTTCTTC	CRVHNPGGPPKDEQFF
TRBD2	TRBV12-3/TRBV12-4	few	TRBJ2-1	TGTGCCAGCAGTTTATCCGGACTAGCGGGAGGGTTGGATGAGCAGTTCTTC	CASSLSGLAGGLDEQFF
NA	TRBV21-1	NA	TRBJ1-6	TGTGCCAGCAGCAAAGGGGGAACGAGGAGCTCCTATAATTCACCCCTCCACTTT	CASSKGGTRSSYNSPLHF
NA	TRBV10-3	NA	TRBJ1-1	TGTGCCACCGTCGGCGTTAGGAACACTGAAGCTTTCTTT	CATVGVRNTEAFF
NA	TRBV10-3	few	TRBJ1-2	TGTGCCATCAGTGGTGTGGCAGGGAGTGGCTACACCTTC	CAISGVAGSGYTF
NA	TRBV5-4	NA	TRBJ1-1	TGTGCCAGCAGCTCCGGACTGGGGAACACTGAAGCTTTCTTT	CASSSGLGNTEAFF
NA	TRBV27	few	TRBJ1-2	TGTGCCAGCAGTCCAGGGAGGGCTAACTATGGCTACACCTTC	CASSPGRANYGYTF
TRBD1	TRBV27	few	TRBJ2-7	TGTGCCAGCAGTTTTGCCCAACAGGGGCGATACGAGCAGTACTTC	CASSFAQQGRYEQYF
TRBD1	TRBV7-2	NA	TRBJ2-3	TGTGCCAGCAGCTTAGTTGGGAACAGGGGTGTCACAGATACGCAGTATTTT	CASSLVGNRGVTDTQYF
TRBD1	TRBV2	NA	TRBJ2-4	TGTGCCAGCAGAATCGCCCGGGACAGGACATTAGCCAAAAACATTCAGTACTTC	CASRIARDRTLAKNIQYF
NA	TRBV10-3	NA	TRBJ2-2	TGTGCCATCAGTAGCGGGACCGGGGAGCTGTTTTTT	CAISSGTGELFF
NA	TRBV20-1	NA	TRBJ1-1	TGCAGTGCTAGAGAGTTAGGGGGAATGAACACTGAAGCTTTCTTT	CSARELGGMNTEAFF
NA	TRBV10-3	NA	TRBJ2-7	TGTGCCACAGGAGGAGGGAGAGTGGAGTCCTACAATGAGCAGTACTTC	CATGGGRVESYNEQYF